This is a list of T cell receptor beta chains from one sample in a study of glioma-infiltrating T cells after dendritic cell vaccination. Profiling relied on immunoSEQ multiplex PCR, and the TCRdb table lists in-frame clones only, not all of them. The table has 70,000 to 95,000 clones, about nine tenths seen once; the top ten hold approximately 2%. The source material was blood, sampled after dendritic cell vaccination. The receptors come from a human donor with glioblastoma. Both conserved end residues are part of each CDR3. The order of the fields is V gene, D gene, clone size, J gene, CDR3 DNA, CDR3 protein. D genes are given only for firm matches. Where a row states a size, it is once, few, many or the class of an expanded clone; other rows omit it.

v_gene: TRBV10-3
d_gene: -
abundance: few
j_gene: TRBJ1-1
CDR3nt: TGTGCCATCAGTGATGGAGGGGAGGCCACTGAAGCTTTCTTT
CDR3aa: CAISDGGEATEAFF

v_gene: TRBV9
d_gene: TRBD2
abundance: -
j_gene: TRBJ2-7
CDR3nt: TGTGCCACACTGACTAGCGGGCACTACGAGCAGTACTTC
CDR3aa: CATLTSGHYEQYF

v_gene: TRBV5-4
d_gene: -
abundance: -
j_gene: TRBJ1-2
CDR3nt: TGTGCCAGCAGCTCTCCCGGGAACTACTATGGCTACACCTTC
CDR3aa: CASSSPGNYYGYTF

v_gene: TRBV5-1
d_gene: -
abundance: -
j_gene: TRBJ2-3
CDR3nt: TGCGCCAGCAGCCCCTTAGTGGAGGGCACAGATACGCAGTATTTT
CDR3aa: CASSPLVEGTDTQYF

v_gene: TRBV15
d_gene: -
abundance: -
j_gene: TRBJ1-1
CDR3nt: TGTGCCACCAGCAGAGATTTAATGAACACTGAAGCTTTCTTT
CDR3aa: CATSRDLMNTEAFF

v_gene: TRBV18
d_gene: -
abundance: -
j_gene: TRBJ1-2
CDR3nt: TGTGCCAGCTCACCACGCGGTGGCGGGTACTATGGCTACACCTTC
CDR3aa: CASSPRGGGYYGYTF

v_gene: TRBV11-2
d_gene: TRBD1
abundance: once
j_gene: TRBJ1-5
CDR3nt: TGTGCCAGCAGCTCCCGGGACAGGTTTGTGTCCCAGCATTTT
CDR3aa: CASSSRDRFVSQHF

v_gene: TRBV9
d_gene: -
abundance: -
j_gene: TRBJ1-1
CDR3nt: TGTGCCAGCAGCGCCGGTAGGGCGGGGACTGAAGCTTTCTTT
CDR3aa: CASSAGRAGTEAFF

v_gene: TRBV6-1
d_gene: TRBD2
abundance: -
j_gene: TRBJ2-5
CDR3nt: TGTGCCAGCAGTGAACCGGGACTAGACACCCAGTACTTC
CDR3aa: CASSEPGLDTQYF

v_gene: TRBV29-1
d_gene: TRBD2
abundance: -
j_gene: TRBJ2-7
CDR3nt: TGCAGCGCTACTACCCCCCTAGCGGGAGCCCACGAGCAGTACTTC
CDR3aa: CSATTPLAGAHEQYF

v_gene: TRBV7-3
d_gene: TRBD2
abundance: -
j_gene: TRBJ2-3
CDR3nt: TGTGCCAGCAGCTTCCTAGCGGGGGCGTCCACAGATACGCAGTATTTT
CDR3aa: CASSFLAGASTDTQYF

v_gene: TRBV5-4
d_gene: -
abundance: -
j_gene: TRBJ2-5
CDR3nt: TGTGCCAGCAGACTCGACAGTTTAAAAGAGACCCAGTACTTC
CDR3aa: CASRLDSLKETQYF

v_gene: TRBV5-1
d_gene: -
abundance: -
j_gene: TRBJ2-2
CDR3nt: TGCGCCAGCAGCGGCAGGGCCACCGGGGAGCTGTTTTTT
CDR3aa: CASSGRATGELFF

v_gene: TRBV7-7
d_gene: -
abundance: once
j_gene: TRBJ2-5
CDR3nt: TGTGCTAGCAGCTTAGGACAGCGAGAGACCCAGTACTTC
CDR3aa: CASSLGQRETQYF

v_gene: TRBV18
d_gene: -
abundance: -
j_gene: TRBJ1-2
CDR3nt: TGTGCCAGCTCACCAAGTCGACCGGGGTATGGCTACACCTTC
CDR3aa: CASSPSRPGYGYTF

v_gene: TRBV27
d_gene: -
abundance: -
j_gene: TRBJ2-3
CDR3nt: TGTGCCAGCAGTTTTAACCCCCGGGGGACAGATACGCAGTATTTT
CDR3aa: CASSFNPRGTDTQYF

v_gene: TRBV11-3
d_gene: -
abundance: -
j_gene: TRBJ2-1
CDR3nt: TGTGCCAGCAGCCCAGGGCCTAATAAATACAATGAGCAGTTCTTC
CDR3aa: CASSPGPNKYNEQFF

v_gene: TRBV7-2
d_gene: -
abundance: once
j_gene: TRBJ2-3
CDR3nt: TGTGCCAGCAGCCCAAGGAGGGGCGCGAGGGATACGCAGTATTTT
CDR3aa: CASSPRRGARDTQYF

v_gene: TRBV27
d_gene: -
abundance: -
j_gene: TRBJ2-7
CDR3nt: TGTGCCAGCAGTTTATCGGGCGAGCAGTACTTC
CDR3aa: CASSLSGEQYF

v_gene: TRBV10-3
d_gene: TRBD1
abundance: once
j_gene: TRBJ1-5
CDR3nt: TGTGCCATCAAGGGACAGGGGGATCAGCCCCAGCATTTT
CDR3aa: CAIKGQGDQPQHF

v_gene: TRBV6-5
d_gene: TRBD2
abundance: -
j_gene: TRBJ2-7
CDR3nt: TGTGCCAGTTTTGGTATAGCGGGAGGGCTAGGAGAGCAGTACTTC
CDR3aa: CASFGIAGGLGEQYF

v_gene: TRBV30
d_gene: -
abundance: once
j_gene: TRBJ2-3
CDR3nt: TGTGCCTGGAGCGGGACGGGGGGCACAGATACGCAGTATTTT
CDR3aa: CAWSGTGGTDTQYF

v_gene: TRBV5-1
d_gene: TRBD1
abundance: -
j_gene: TRBJ1-2
CDR3nt: TGCGCCAGCAGCTTGGCAGGGACAGGGGGTGGCTACACCTTC
CDR3aa: CASSLAGTGGGYTF

v_gene: TRBV5-1
d_gene: -
abundance: -
j_gene: TRBJ2-1
CDR3nt: TGCGCCAGCAGCTTGCGTCTAGCAAACAATGAGCAGTTCTTC
CDR3aa: CASSLRLANNEQFF

v_gene: TRBV10-3
d_gene: -
abundance: -
j_gene: TRBJ1-1
CDR3nt: TGTGCCATCAGCCCGGGTGGGTTGGGGGCGAACACTGAAGCTTTCTTT
CDR3aa: CAISPGGLGANTEAFF

v_gene: TRBV27
d_gene: -
abundance: -
j_gene: TRBJ2-7
CDR3nt: TGTGCCAGCAACTTCATTGGGGCCAACGAGCAGTACTTC
CDR3aa: CASNFIGANEQYF

v_gene: TRBV4-3
d_gene: TRBD1
abundance: -
j_gene: TRBJ1-4
CDR3nt: TGCGCCAGCAGCCAAACAGGGGGCTTTTATGAAAAACTGTTTTTT
CDR3aa: CASSQTGGFYEKLFF

v_gene: TRBV7-7
d_gene: -
abundance: -
j_gene: TRBJ1-1
CDR3nt: TGTGCTAGCAGCTTTAGGGAGCGCACTGAAGCTTTCTTT
CDR3aa: CASSFRERTEAFF

v_gene: TRBV4-1
d_gene: TRBD2
abundance: once
j_gene: TRBJ2-7
CDR3nt: TGCGCCAGCAGCCAACAGACTAGCGCTAGCTACGAGCAGTACTTC
CDR3aa: CASSQQTSASYEQYF